One and the same sample provided the 11 T cell receptor beta chains below, sequenced in a study of T-cell memory formation after mild COVID-19. TCRdb used MiXCR to reprocess the 5' RACE reads, holding one entry per CDR3 protein. Of hundreds of thousands of distinct CDR3 sequences listed, 20% were seen once; the top ten hold approximately 12%. The sequenced sample was PBMCs or a T cell subset sorted from them (not recorded which). The receptors were gathered from an adult woman who had mild COVID-19 (a few samples of this study predate the infection). Cell type and time point are not known.

The V call is TRBV4-3, the J call TRBJ2-1, with no clear D. Germline CDR1 is LGHNA and CDR2 is YSLEER. Trimming pared 1 base from V and 9 bases from J, leaving 16 bases between. The CDR3 length is 15 residues. This CDR3 reads CASSQAANKGGEQFF. The CDR3 coding sequence is TGCGCCAGCAGCCAAGCCGCTAACAAAGGCGGTGAGCAGTTCTTC.

The chain couples TRBV18 to TRBJ2-7; 9 nucleotides match TRBD1. CDR1 and CDR2 from the germline V gene are KGHSH and LQKENI. V lost 6 bases and J lost 3; bases outside the gene matches: 6. The CDR3 extends over 14 amino acids. The CDR3 DNA follows: TGTGCCAGCTCCGGGACAGGGCGAAACTACGAGCAGTACTTC. Residues: CASSGTGRNYEQYF.

This clonotype was detected only a few times. The chain is built from TRBV3-1 and TRBJ2-5, with D possibly matching TRBD2 (6 bases). Trimming stripped 4 bases from V and 2 bases from J, with 14 bases between. The CDR3 extends over 15 amino acids. Germline V gene data show CDR1 as LGHDT and CDR2 as YNNKEL (reference sequence). CDR3 coding DNA: TGTGCCAGCAGCCCAACTGGCGGGGCGCAAGAGACCCAGTACTTC. Protein sequence: CASSPTGGAQETQYF.

The rearrangement uses TRBV13 and TRBJ2-4; perhaps TRBD2 as D (7 bases). The CDR3 totals 17 residues. Germline V gene data show CDR1 as PRHDT and CDR2 as FYEKMQ (reference sequence). The V end was cut by 2 bases, the J end by 2 bases, with 16 bases between. CDR3 sequence (DNA): TGTGCCAGCAGCTTAAAGGAGGGGGGGGGAACCAAAAACATTCAGTACTTC. It encodes CASSLKEGGGTKNIQYF.

The chain uses TRBV11-1 and TRBJ2-1; the D gene could be TRBD1 or TRBD2 (5 bases each). Germline CDR1 and CDR2: SGHAT and FQDESV (reference sequence). The V end was cut by 5 bases, the J end by 3 bases, with 17 bases between. The CDR3 length is 16 residues. The CDR3 here is CASSPLGDHLYNEQFF. For the CDR3, the DNA is TGTGCCAGCAGCCCCCTCGGGGACCATCTCTACAATGAGCAGTTCTTC.

This chain joins TRBV15 and TRBJ1-1; 7 nucleotides align to TRBD1. The germline CDR1 and CDR2 sequences are LNHNV and YYDKDF (reference sequence). After removal of 3 bases from V and 6 bases from J, the junction contained 10 bases not matched to a gene. The CDR3 is 15 amino acids. The CDR3: CATSRISQGSSEAFF. CDR3 coding DNA: TGTGCCACCAGCAGGATATCACAGGGGTCCTCTGAAGCTTTCTTT.

In its sample, this clonotype was seen many times. The genes are TRBV6-5 and TRBJ2-7; 7 nucleotides match TRBD1. CDR3 length: 15 residues. CDR1 is MNHEY, CDR2 SVGAGI, per germline. V trimming: 6 bases; J trimming: 1 base; junction bases outside the gene matches: 9. CDR3 in DNA: TGTGCCAGCAGGTCACAGGGGATAAATTCCTACGAGCAGTACTTC. Protein: CASRSQGINSYEQYF.

This chain's CDR3 is CASSPQGRWNTEAFF. As DNA, the CDR3 is TGTGCCAGCAGCCCACAGGGTCGATGGAACACTGAAGCTTTCTTT. The gene calls are TRBV7-9 and TRBJ1-1; a weak D match, TRBD1 (6 bases). V was shortened by 5 bases and J by 1 base, with 14 bases between the two germline ends. CDR1 and CDR2 (germline): SEHNR, FQNEAQ (reference sequence). This CDR3 has 15 residues.

In its sample, this clonotype was seen a few times. The chain uses TRBV6-5 and TRBJ1-4, with unresolved D. CDR3 length: 15 residues. Trimming shortened V by 2 bases and J by 8 bases, and 15 bases separated the two germline ends. The germline V gene encodes CDR1 MNHEY and CDR2 SVGAGI. Here the CDR3 DNA reads TGTGCCAGCAGTTACAGGAGGACTCAAAACGAAAAACTGTTTTTT. Residues: CASSYRRTQNEKLFF.

This clonotype was observed a handful of times. The rearrangement uses TRBV4-1 and TRBJ2-5, with TRBD2 matching over 10 bases. Germline trimming cut 2 bases from V and 5 bases from J; bases unmatched to any gene: 11. The V gene's germline CDR1 is MGHRA and CDR2 YSYEKL. The CDR3 contains 17 residues. CDR3 loop: CASSQRRFGTSAETQYF. CDR3 nucleotide sequence: TGCGCCAGCAGCCAAAGACGTTTTGGGACTAGCGCGGAGACCCAGTACTTC.

The rearrangement links TRBV7-2 to TRBJ2-1, with 11 bases aligning to TRBD2. The CDR3 sequence is 15 residues long. Germline V lookup: CDR1 SGHTA, CDR2 FQGNSA. V was pared by 5 bases and J by 7 bases, with 7 bases of the junction left unmatched. The CDR3 protein is CASSATSGGPNEQFF. The CDR3 DNA is TGTGCCAGCAGCGCCACTAGCGGGGGCCCTAATGAGCAGTTCTTC.